This T cell receptor beta chain was sequenced in a study of cytotoxic CD8 clonotypes in ibrutinib-treated CLL. Study context: Patients: about 11 relapsed/refractory, some 15 treatment-naive, approximately 18 IGHV unmutated. Findings and caveats of the study: Clonality rose at ibrutinib response, held steady in sustained remission, and fell toward baseline at progression.

Depth targeted 1 in 200,000 to 1 in 1 million T cells, averaging 10x coverage per clonotype. Clones were read by immunoSEQ multiplex PCR, and TCRdb kept only the in-frame ones, dropping some. The repertoire holds some 61,000 clones, with about two thirds as singletons. Cryopreserved PBMCs provided 2 to 2.5 micrograms of genomic DNA for the TCR beta libraries. Per the germline V gene, CDR1 is SGHAT and CDR2 is FQNNGV. CDR3 length: 11 amino acids. The germline V and J ends were trimmed by 5 bases and 1 base, with 2 bases remaining between them. Remarks on this clone: Its antigen is unknown.

The J gene is TRBJ2-5, the V gene TRBV11-2; D remains unclear. The source was PBMCs, collected after 12 months of ibrutinib treatment. The receptor was derived from a human donor with chronic lymphocytic leukemia. CDR3: CASSIQETQYF. Written as DNA, the CDR3 is TGTGCCAGCAGCATCCAAGAGACCCAGTACTTC.